These 26 T cell receptor beta chains came from one sample sequenced in a study of blood T cell repertoires in COVID-19. Some clones are missing from TCRdb's copy, which holds only in-frame ones; the method was immunoSEQ multiplex PCR. The sample records 240,000 or so clones, 70% to 90% being singletons. Sequenced: peripheral blood. These receptors were obtained from a man aged 55 to 70 with acute or convalescent COVID-19.

This chain uses TRBV2 with TRBJ1-2; D remains unclear. V dropped 2 bases and J dropped 1 base, with 8 bases sitting between them. This CDR3 has 14 amino acids. Germline V CDR1 and CDR2: SNHLY, FYNNEI. CDR3: CASSELGHNYGYTF. The CDR3 region has the DNA TGTGCCAGCAGTGAACTGGGCCATAACTATGGCTACACCTTC.

This clone was counted a few times. V and J are TRBV7-9 and TRBJ1-2; 7 nucleotides line up with TRBD1. Germline V gives CDR1 SEHNR, CDR2 FQNEAQ (reference sequence). The CDR3 extends over 11 amino acids. The DNA of the CDR3 is TGTGCAAGTAAGGGGGCGGAGGGCTACACCTTC. It encodes CASKGAEGYTF.

CDR3 protein: CASSQDALASDTQYF. The CDR3 DNA sequence: TGCGCCAGCAGCCAAGATGCTTTAGCATCTGATACGCAGTATTTT. The chain joins TRBV4-1 to TRBJ2-3; unclear D gene. CDR3 size: 15 residues. Germline V gene sequence: CDR1 MGHRA, CDR2 YSYEKL. Trimming cost V 0 bases and J 6 bases, with 13 bases left between them.

The chain couples TRBV27 to TRBJ2-7; 10 bases line up with TRBD2. V shed 6 bases and J 3 bases; nucleotides not matched to a gene: 5. CDR3 length: 14 amino acids. Germline V gene data show CDR1 as MNHEY and CDR2 as SMNVEV (reference sequence). The CDR3 coding sequence is TGTGCCAGCAGGGGGAGCGGGAGGGGCTACGAGCAGTACTTC. This gives the protein CASRGSGRGYEQYF.

The chain uses TRBV30 and TRBJ2-5; the D gene is possibly TRBD1 (6 bases). This CDR3 has 16 residues. Deletions cut 5 bases from V and 5 bases from J, with 24 bases between. Per the germline V gene, CDR1 is GTSNPN and CDR2 is SVGIG (reference sequence). CDR3 region: CAWSNLQTGGEETQYF. CDR3 sequence (DNA): TGTGCCTGGTCCAACCTACAGACAGGTGGGGAGGAGACCCAGTACTTC.

CDR3: CASSYSGGNEQYF. As DNA, the CDR3 is TGTGCCAGCAGCTATTCAGGGGGGAACGAGCAGTACTTC. The chain links TRBV12-3 or TRBV12-4 to TRBJ2-7, with D tentatively TRBD1 (7 bases). V was pared by 6 bases and J by 5 bases, with 14 bases between. The CDR3 contains 13 residues.

V and J are TRBV11-3 and TRBJ2-2, with 7 positions matching TRBD1. J was trimmed by 7 bases and V by 4 bases; bases with no gene match: 15. Germline lookup yields CDR1 SGHNT and CDR2 YENEEA. The length of the CDR3 is 17 residues. The CDR3 bases are TGTGCCAGCAGCTCCAGGCCCCAAGGGGGCAAGGGCGGGGAGCTGTTTTTT. Amino acids: CASSSRPQGGKGGELFF.

The chain carries TRBV5-1 and TRBJ1-1; D remains unclear. The CDR3 is 14 amino acids. Per germline, CDR1 SGHRS and CDR2 YFSETQ. V lost 0 bases and J 8 bases, leaving 14 bases between the germline ends. This CDR3 reads CASSLVSKREEAFF. The CDR3 DNA reads TGCGCCAGCAGCTTGGTTAGTAAGAGGGAGGAAGCTTTCTTT.

The chain is built from TRBV2 and TRBJ2-4; 7 bases line up with TRBD1. Trimming took 7 bases from V and 0 from J; bases not matched to a gene: 3. Germline assignment: CDR1 SNHLY and CDR2 FYNNEI. There are 14 residues in the CDR3. The CDR3 sequence: CASMGQRAKNIQYF. Here the CDR3 DNA reads TGTGCCAGCATGGGACAGAGAGCCAAAAACATTCAGTACTTC.

The J gene is TRBJ1-2, the V gene TRBV7-2, with D maybe TRBD1 (6 bases). The CDR3 covers 17 residues. The V end lost 5 bases, the J end lost 4 bases, and 23 bases lay between the germline ends. The V gene's germline CDR1 is SGHTA and CDR2 FQGNSA. The DNA for the CDR3 is TGTGCCAGCAGCCAGGGGTTGAGGAATTGGGAGAGCTATGGCTACACCTTC. It encodes CASSQGLRNWESYGYTF.

A single count supports this clone. The CDR3: CASSSQGLAGVHEQYF. The CDR3, as DNA: TGTGCCAGCAGCTCCCAGGGACTAGCGGGAGTCCACGAGCAGTACTTC. The chain recombines TRBV7-9 with TRBJ2-7, with 14 positions matching TRBD2. The V gene's germline CDR1 is SEHNR and CDR2 FQNEAQ (reference sequence). CDR3 size: 16 residues. The V gene end was trimmed by 4 bases and the J gene end by 5 bases; junction bases not matched to a gene: 7.

This chain uses TRBV20-1 with TRBJ1-5, with D possibly matching TRBD1 (5 bases). Germline V CDR1 and CDR2: DFQATT, SNEGSKA (reference sequence). Trimming left V 3 bases short and J 2 bases short, with 14 bases between. There are 15 residues in the CDR3. The CDR3 DNA sequence: TGCAGTGCTAGTCTAGGGGCCAGTGGCAATCAGCCCCAGCATTTT. This codes for CSASLGASGNQPQHF.

The rearrangement links TRBV28 to TRBJ1-1; weak D call: TRBD1 (5 bases). This CDR3 contains 14 residues. CDR1 and CDR2 (germline): MDHEN, SYDVKM. The V gene lost 3 bases and the J gene lost 1 base, with 9 bases spanning the gap. The CDR3 DNA follows: TGTGCCAGCAGTTTTATCCAGGGGAACACTGAAGCTTTCTTT. Its protein product is CASSFIQGNTEAFF.

The chain is built from TRBV28 and TRBJ2-6, with D unresolved. The CDR3 length is 15 residues. V shed 1 base and J shed 3 bases, with 7 bases lying between them. The germline gives CDR1 MDHEN, CDR2 SYDVKM. The CDR3 bases are TGTGCCAGCAGTTTATCGGCGGTTGGGGCCAACGTCCTGACTTTC. This translates into CASSLSAVGANVLTF.

The chain is built from TRBV5-4 and TRBJ2-2; TRBD2 matches 7 bases. The CDR3 consists of 17 residues. The germline gives CDR1 SGHNT, CDR2 YYREEE (reference sequence). Trimming cost V 4 bases and J 0 bases; bases outside gene matches: 9. CDR3 coding DNA: TGTGCCAGCAGCGGGGGAGGGTCACCAGCGAACACCGGGGAGCTGTTTTTT. Its protein product is CASSGGGSPANTGELFF.

This chain links TRBV28 with TRBJ2-2, with 9 bases identical to TRBD2. The CDR3 length is 18 residues. CDR1 is MDHEN and CDR2 is SYDVKM in the germline V gene. V dropped 6 bases and J dropped 1; count of bases not matched to a gene: 12. The CDR3 nucleotides read TGTGCCAGCAGCCCTAAGACTAGCGGAATTCTGAACACCGGGGAGCTGTTTTTT. Amino acids: CASSPKTSGILNTGELFF.

The chain links TRBV7-2 to TRBJ2-4, with D possibly being TRBD1 (7 bases). Germline CDR1 is SGHTA and CDR2 is FQGNSA. V was cut by 5 bases and J by 2 bases, with 16 bases left in between. The CDR3 is 16 residues long. The CDR3 region is CASSPTGWDSKNIQYF. The CDR3 DNA reads TGTGCCAGCAGCCCGACAGGGTGGGACTCCAAAAACATTCAGTACTTC.

The chain is built from TRBV11-3 and TRBJ1-1, with 8 nucleotides matching TRBD1. V lost 4 bases, J lost 11 bases, and 9 bases stayed unmatched. From germline, CDR1 is SGHNT and CDR2 YENEEA. The CDR3 has 13 amino acids. CDR3 amino acids: CASSSRRTGWAFF. In DNA form, the CDR3 reads TGTGCCAGCAGCTCTAGAAGGACAGGGTGGGCTTTCTTT.

The J gene is TRBJ1-3, the V gene TRBV30, with a weak D call TRBD1 (6 bases). V was clipped by 3 bases and J by 3 bases, with 9 bases between them. This CDR3 spans 13 amino acids. In germline, CDR1 is GTSNPN, CDR2 SVGIG (reference sequence). This chain's CDR3 is CAWRPTGGNTIYF. The CDR3 DNA follows: TGTGCCTGGAGGCCGACAGGTGGAAACACCATATATTTT.

The rearrangement uses TRBV28 and TRBJ1-6; D remains unclear. CDR3 length: 17 amino acids. V shed 1 base and J shed 0 bases, with 10 bases lying between them. Germline-derived CDR1 and CDR2 are MDHEN and SYDVKM. CDR3 region: CASSLFTESSYNSPLHF. The CDR3 nucleotides read TGTGCCAGCAGTTTATTTACAGAGAGCTCCTATAATTCACCCCTCCACTTT.

The chain links TRBV6-5 to TRBJ2-3, with 7 bases fitting TRBD1. This CDR3 is built from 14 residues. CDR1 is MNHEY and CDR2 is SVGAGI in the germline V gene. V trimming: 6 bases; J trimming: 2 bases; junction bases outside the gene matches: 5. CDR3 in amino acids: CASSLDRNTDTQYF. In nucleotides, the CDR3 is TGTGCCAGCAGCCTGGACAGGAACACAGATACGCAGTATTTT.

The gene calls are TRBV25-1 and TRBJ1-1, with D unclear. The germline V gene has CDR1 MGHDK and CDR2 SYGVNS. The CDR3 runs 13 residues. V was trimmed by 8 bases and J by 0 bases, leaving 10 bases between them. CDR3 protein: CASLDTLNTEAFF. The CDR3 DNA follows: TGTGCCAGCCTCGACACCTTGAACACTGAAGCTTTCTTT.

The chain uses TRBV11-3 and TRBJ2-7; TRBD1 is a possible D gene (5 bases). The CDR3 is made up of 16 amino acids. Trimming removed 1 base from V and 2 bases from J, with 15 bases in between. Germline loops: CDR1 SGHNT, CDR2 YENEEA. This CDR3 is CASSLGLLGRAYEQYF. The CDR3 nucleotides are TGTGCCAGCAGCTTAGGCCTTTTAGGCAGGGCCTACGAGCAGTACTTC. Full variable domain (remainder filled in from reference TRBV11-3 and TRBJ2-7): EAGVVQSPRYKIIEKKQPVAFWCNPISGHNTLYWYLQNLGQGPELLIRYENEEAVDDSQLPKDRFSAERLKGVDSTLKIQPAELGDSAVYLCASSLGLLGRAYEQYFGPGTRLTVT.

The V call is TRBV6-2 or TRBV6-3, the J call TRBJ2-1, with 8 nucleotides matching TRBD2. V lost 2 bases, J lost 2 bases, and 8 bases stayed unmatched. Germline-derived CDR1 and CDR2 are MNHEY and SVGEGT. The CDR3 is made up of 17 amino acids. The CDR3 protein is CASSYGSGSKTYNEQFF. DNA of the CDR3: TGTGCCAGCAGTTACGGGAGCGGGAGTAAGACCTACAATGAGCAGTTCTTC.

A single count supports this clone. The rearrangement links TRBV5-1 to TRBJ2-7, with 9 bases lining up with TRBD2. CDR3 size: 16 residues. Germline V gene data show CDR1 as SGHRS and CDR2 as YFSETQ. The V segment lost 0 bases and the J segment 4 bases; nucleotides outside the gene matches: 8. The CDR3 DNA sequence: TGCGCCAGCAGCTTGGCCGGGCGGGAGGGCCGTTACGAGCAGTACTTC. Translating it yields CASSLAGREGRYEQYF.

The chain carries TRBV9 and TRBJ2-7; a possible D gene is TRBD1 (5 bases). Germline values: CDR1 SGDLS, CDR2 YYNGEE. CDR3 size: 14 residues. V was shortened by 0 bases and J by 2 bases, with 9 bases between the two germline ends. CDR3 region: CASSVGWGPYEQYF. CDR3 coding DNA: TGTGCCAGCAGCGTAGGGTGGGGCCCCTACGAGCAGTACTTC.